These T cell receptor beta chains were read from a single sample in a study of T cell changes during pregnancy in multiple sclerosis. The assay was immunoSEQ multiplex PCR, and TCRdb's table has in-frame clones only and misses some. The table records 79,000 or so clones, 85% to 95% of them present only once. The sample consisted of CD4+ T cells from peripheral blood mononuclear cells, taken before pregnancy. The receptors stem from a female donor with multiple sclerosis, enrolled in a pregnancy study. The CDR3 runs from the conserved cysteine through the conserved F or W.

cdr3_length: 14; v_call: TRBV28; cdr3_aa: CASSLLAGVGEQYF
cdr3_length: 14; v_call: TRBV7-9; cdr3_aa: CASSLGTYTDTQYF
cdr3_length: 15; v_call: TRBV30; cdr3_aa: CAWSLSGRVRQPQHF
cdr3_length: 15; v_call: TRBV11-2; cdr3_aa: CASSVTGLNTGELFF
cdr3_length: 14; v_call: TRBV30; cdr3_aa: CAWSDGTANTEAFF
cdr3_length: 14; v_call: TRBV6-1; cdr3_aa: CASTAIQGTGELFF
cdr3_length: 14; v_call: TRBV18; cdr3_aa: CASSPGRNLDGYTF
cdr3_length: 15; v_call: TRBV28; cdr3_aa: CASSLPQGYTDTQYF
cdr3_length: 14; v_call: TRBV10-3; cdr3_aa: CAIGGGMNTGELFF
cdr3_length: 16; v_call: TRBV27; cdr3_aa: CASSLRQGAITGELFF
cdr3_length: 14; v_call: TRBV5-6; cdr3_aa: CASSQGLDEETQYF
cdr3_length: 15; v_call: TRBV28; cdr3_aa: CASSTQGQGVTEAFF
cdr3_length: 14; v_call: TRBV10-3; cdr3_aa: CAIRADRDKNIQYF
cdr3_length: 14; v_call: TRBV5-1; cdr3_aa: CASSLKLARETQYF
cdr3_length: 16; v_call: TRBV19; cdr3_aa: CASSIGSDRYNQPQHF
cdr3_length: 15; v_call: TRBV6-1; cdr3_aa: CASVIGLAGVGEQFF
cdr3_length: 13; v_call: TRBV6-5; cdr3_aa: CLYGHLPTGELFF
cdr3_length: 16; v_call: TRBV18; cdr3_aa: CASSPPPVTGDYEQYF
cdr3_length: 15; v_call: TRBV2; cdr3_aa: CASRAGGEGNVEAFF
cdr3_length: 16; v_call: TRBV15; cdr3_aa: CATSRAGTTNTGELFF
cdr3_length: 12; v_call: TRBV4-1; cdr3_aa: CASSQDSSRSFF
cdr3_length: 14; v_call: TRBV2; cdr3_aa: CASNGGRNTGELFF
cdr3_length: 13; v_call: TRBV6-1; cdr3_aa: CASSEGQGNIQYF
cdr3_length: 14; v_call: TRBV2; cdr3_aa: CASRRGGGTDTQYF
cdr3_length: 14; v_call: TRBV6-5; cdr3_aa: CASSPDRVRYGYTF
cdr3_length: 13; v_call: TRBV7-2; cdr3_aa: CASARAGRREQYF
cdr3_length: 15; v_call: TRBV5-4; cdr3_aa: CASSLSWTGAEKLFF
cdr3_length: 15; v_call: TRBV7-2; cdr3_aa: CASSRLPGGADEQYF
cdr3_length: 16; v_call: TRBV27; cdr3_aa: CASSPLEREARYEQYF
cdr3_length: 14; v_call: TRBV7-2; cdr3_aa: CASSFTGNNSPLHF
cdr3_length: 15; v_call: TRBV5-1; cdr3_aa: CASSARTGGQDGYTF
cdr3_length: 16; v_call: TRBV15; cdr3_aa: CATSRTGTGITGELFF
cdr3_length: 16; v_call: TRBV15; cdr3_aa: CATSREKGAQAYGYTF
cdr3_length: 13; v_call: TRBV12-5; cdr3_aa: CASGGSGTGELFF
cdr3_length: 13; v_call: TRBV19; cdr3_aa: CASSDRLNTEAFF
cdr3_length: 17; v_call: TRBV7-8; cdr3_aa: CASSSLEAGDRHNEQFF
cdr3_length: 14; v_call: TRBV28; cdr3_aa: CASSPGQTYQPQHF
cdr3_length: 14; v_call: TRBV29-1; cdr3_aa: CSVGAGANTGELFF
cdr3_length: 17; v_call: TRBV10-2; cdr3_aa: CASSESGGTGRRYEQYF
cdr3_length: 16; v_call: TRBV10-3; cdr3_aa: CAISELGGQGGQPQHF
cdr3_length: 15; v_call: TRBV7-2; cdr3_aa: CASSLRDLGTDTQYF
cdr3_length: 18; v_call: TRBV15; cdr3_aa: CATSRDRAGVGSSYEQYF
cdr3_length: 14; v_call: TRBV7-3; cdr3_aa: CASSLTGGQETQYF
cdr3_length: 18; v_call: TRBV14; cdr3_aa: CASSQRLAGVRNTGELFF
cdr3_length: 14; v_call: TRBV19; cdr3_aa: CASSGQGRGNTIYF
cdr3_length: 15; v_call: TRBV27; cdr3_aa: CASKLQGIYTGELFF
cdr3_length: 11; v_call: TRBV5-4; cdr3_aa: CASSFRETQYF
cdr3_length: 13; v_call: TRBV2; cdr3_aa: CASMTSGYNEQFF
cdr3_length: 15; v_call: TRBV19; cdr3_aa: CASSIRAGPNTEAFF
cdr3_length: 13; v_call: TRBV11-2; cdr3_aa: CASSLDPSEGYTF
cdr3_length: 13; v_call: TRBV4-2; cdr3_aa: CASSQPPTDTQYF
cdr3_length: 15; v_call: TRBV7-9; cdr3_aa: CASSLRAPMNTEAFF